A single sample is the source of the 18 T cell receptor beta chains below, sequenced in a study of technical replicates of blood from a few donors. Using immunoSEQ multiplex PCR, the repertoire was profiled, and TCRdb retains in-frame clones only, with some absent. This table has tens of thousands of clones, roughly 92% appearing once. Sequencing was done on a sample of T cells isolated from PBMCs. These receptors were obtained from a human donor in good health.

This chain uses TRBV9 with TRBJ1-2, with D possibly being TRBD1 (5 bases). The CDR3 runs to 14 residues. Germline loops: CDR1 SGDLS, CDR2 YYNGEE. Trimming took off 4 bases at V and 4 bases at J, with 14 bases between the two ends. The CDR3 here is CASSSRPRGYGYTF. CDR3 DNA sequence: TGTGCCAGCAGCTCTCGACCAAGGGGCTATGGCTACACCTTC.

The chain has TRBV19 and TRBJ2-2; the D is unclear. The V gene's germline CDR1 is LNHDA and CDR2 SQIVND (reference sequence). The V and J ends lost 4 bases and 6 bases respectively, with 9 bases between them. The CDR3 length is 13 residues. Here the CDR3 DNA reads TGTGCCAGTAGTAAGTCTGGGCCCGGGGAGCTGTTTTTT. Translation: CASSKSGPGELFF.

The chain has TRBV6-1 and TRBJ2-3; D is unresolved. Trimming removed 3 bases at V and 10 bases at J, with 14 bases between. CDR1 is MNHNS and CDR2 is SASEGT in the germline V gene. This CDR3 contains 13 residues. The chain's CDR3 is CASSDIWAVPQYF. The CDR3 DNA is TGTGCCAGCAGTGATATTTGGGCAGTTCCGCAGTATTTT.

The chain links TRBV29-1 to TRBJ1-4; D is uncertain. V was trimmed by 3 bases and J by 8 bases, leaving 19 bases between them. Germline-derived CDR1 and CDR2 are SQVTM and ANQGSEA. This CDR3 spans 15 amino acids. CDR3: CSVDGPGMLQEKLFF. For the CDR3, the DNA is TGCAGCGTTGATGGTCCGGGGATGCTACAGGAAAAACTGTTTTTT. Full variable domain (rest looked up from reference TRBV29-1 and TRBJ1-4): SAVISQKPSRDICQRGTSLTIQCQVDSQVTMMFWYRQQPGQSLTLIATANQGSEATYESGFVIDKFPISRPNLTFSTLTVSNMSPEDSSIYLCSVDGPGMLQEKLFFGSGTQLSVL.

This chain connects TRBV25-1 to TRBJ2-3, with D tentatively TRBD2 (6 bases). The germline CDR1 and CDR2 sequences are MGHDK and SYGVNS. The CDR3 spans 15 residues. The V and J ends lost 7 bases and 3 bases respectively, with 17 bases between them. The CDR3 DNA reads TGTGCCAGCACGGGTTCCGGAGGGTGGACAGATACGCAGTATTTT. It is translated as CASTGSGGWTDTQYF.

The chain couples TRBV19 to TRBJ1-5; D might be TRBD1 (6 bases). Trimming pared 3 bases from V and 4 bases from J, leaving 10 bases between. In germline, CDR1 is LNHDA, CDR2 SQIVND (reference sequence). The length of the CDR3 is 14 residues. CDR3 amino acids: CASSIRDTNQPQHF. CDR3 coding DNA: TGTGCCAGTAGTATCCGGGACACAAATCAGCCCCAGCATTTT.

The chain combines TRBV5-1 with TRBJ2-6; D remains unclear. The CDR3 is 16 amino acids. V was shortened by 0 bases and J by 2 bases, with 9 bases between the two germline ends. Germline assignment: CDR1 SGHRS and CDR2 YFSETQ. The chain's CDR3 is CASSLEFGPGANVLTF. The DNA for the CDR3 is TGCGCCAGCAGCTTGGAATTTGGGCCTGGGGCCAACGTCCTGACTTTC.

The gene calls are TRBV2 and TRBJ2-5; D may be TRBD1 (5 bases). Germline CDR1 reads SNHLY; CDR2 reads FYNNEI. The V end lost 1 base, the J end lost 4 bases, and 10 bases lay between the germline ends. The CDR3 is 14 amino acids. CDR3 DNA sequence: TGTGCCAGCAGTGAAGGGCAGGGTATAGAGACCCAGTACTTC. This gives the protein CASSEGQGIETQYF.

The chain employs TRBV7-2 and TRBJ2-1; 14 bases agree with TRBD2. Looked up from germline, CDR1 is SGHTA and CDR2 is FQGNSA. Trimming cost V 3 bases and J 7 bases; bases outside gene matches: 2. The CDR3 sequence is 15 residues long. The CDR3 bases are TGTGCCAGCAGCTTCAGGACTAGCGGGAGGAATGAGCAGTTCTTC. This sequence encodes CASSFRTSGRNEQFF.

This clone was observed once. The chain has TRBV7-2 and TRBJ2-7, with TRBD2 identical over 7 bases. J lost 2 bases, V lost 6 bases, and 10 bases had no gene match. This CDR3 contains 15 residues. Germline V CDR1 and CDR2: SGHTA, FQGNSA. This CDR3 is CASRELAGGAYEQYF. Here the CDR3 DNA reads TGTGCCAGCAGGGAGTTAGCGGGTGGGGCCTACGAGCAGTACTTC.

The chain uses TRBV7-2 and TRBJ2-1, with 8 bases aligning to TRBD1. The CDR3 has 13 amino acids. Germline V gene sequence: CDR1 SGHTA, CDR2 FQGNSA. J lost 6 bases, V lost 3 bases, and 1 base had no gene match. CDR3 sequence (DNA): TGTGCCAGCAGCTTCGGACAGGGCAATGAGCAGTTCTTC. Translating it yields CASSFGQGNEQFF.

The J gene is TRBJ2-5, the V gene TRBV6-1; a weak D match, TRBD2 (6 bases). The germline V gene has CDR1 MNHNS and CDR2 SASEGT. V dropped 0 bases and J dropped 3 bases, with 8 bases sitting between them. The CDR3 totals 14 residues. In DNA, the CDR3 is TGTGCCAGCAGTGAAGCAGGACTAAAAGAGACCCAGTACTTC. Its translation is CASSEAGLKETQYF.

This chain links TRBV19 with TRBJ1-2; 7 nucleotides agree with TRBD1. This CDR3 region has 13 residues. Germline assignment: CDR1 LNHDA and CDR2 SQIVND (reference sequence). Trimming cost V 8 bases and J 8 bases; bases outside gene matches: 11. CDR3 in amino acids: CASHRETGLGYTF. The CDR3 DNA reads as TGTGCCAGTCACCGGGAGACAGGGTTAGGCTACACCTTC. Variable domain in full (rest from reference TRBV19 and TRBJ1-2): DGGITQSPKYLFRKEGQNVTLSCEQNLNHDAMYWYRQDPGQGLRLIYYSQIVNDFQKGDIAEGYSVSREKKESFPLTVTSAQKNPTAFYLCASHRETGLGYTFGSGTRLTVV.

The V gene is TRBV27, the J gene TRBJ2-7, with TRBD2 matching over 9 bases. CDR1 MNHEY and CDR2 SMNVEV come from the germline V gene (reference sequence). The CDR3 spans 17 residues. The J segment lost 4 bases and the V segment lost 2 bases, leaving 12 bases of the junction unmatched. The CDR3 region is CASSLRALATSGYEQYF. CDR3 coding DNA: TGTGCCAGCAGTTTAAGAGCATTAGCGACTAGCGGATACGAGCAGTACTTC.

The chain couples TRBV29-1 to TRBJ1-2; D gene unclear. CDR1 is SQVTM, CDR2 ANQGSEA, per germline. The CDR3 length is 11 residues. Trimming pared 4 bases from V and 8 bases from J, leaving 11 bases between. The CDR3 reads CSVVESGGYTF. CDR3 nucleotide sequence: TGCAGCGTTGTAGAATCGGGAGGCTACACCTTC.

V gene TRBV18 combines with J gene TRBJ2-7, with TRBD1 matching over 7 bases. Germline V CDR1 and CDR2: KGHSH, LQKENI. The V gene end was trimmed by 8 bases and the J gene end by 2 bases; junction bases not matched to a gene: 6. CDR3 length: 13 residues. The CDR3: CASSGTDTYEQYF. The CDR3, as DNA: TGTGCCAGCAGTGGGACAGATACCTACGAGCAGTACTTC.

This chain uses TRBV7-9 with TRBJ1-2, with 7 positions matching TRBD1. CDR1 SEHNR and CDR2 FQNEAQ come from the germline V gene (reference sequence). V dropped 5 bases and J dropped 3; count of bases not matched to a gene: 6. The CDR3 contains 14 residues. CDR3 nucleotides: TGTGCCAGCAGCCATGCCGGGACAGACTATGGCTACACCTTC. Translated: CASSHAGTDYGYTF. Filled out from reference TRBV7-9 and TRBJ1-2, the complete variable domain reads DTGVSQNPRHKITKRGQNVTFRCDPISEHNRLYWYRQTLGQGPEFLTYFQNEAQLEKSRLLSDRFSAERPKGSFSTLEIQRTEQGDSAMYLCASSHAGTDYGYTFGSGTRLTVV.

The J gene is TRBJ2-1, the V gene TRBV5-3; D not certain. TRBV5-3 is placed among ORFs of uncertain function. V gave up 5 bases and J gave up 4 bases, with 16 bases separating them. The length of the CDR3 is 15 residues. CDR3 bases: TGTGCCAGAAGTCGACGGTGCGTACTATACAATGAGCAGTTCTTC. Its protein is CARSRRCVLYNEQFF.